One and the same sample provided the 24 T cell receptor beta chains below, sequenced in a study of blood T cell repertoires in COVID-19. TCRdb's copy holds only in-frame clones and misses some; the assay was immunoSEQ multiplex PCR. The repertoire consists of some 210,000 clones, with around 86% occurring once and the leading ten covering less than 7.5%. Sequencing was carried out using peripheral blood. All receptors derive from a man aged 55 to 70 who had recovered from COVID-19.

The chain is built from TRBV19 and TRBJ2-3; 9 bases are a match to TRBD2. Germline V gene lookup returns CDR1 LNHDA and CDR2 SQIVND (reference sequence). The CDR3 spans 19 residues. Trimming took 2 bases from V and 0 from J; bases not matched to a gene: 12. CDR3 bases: TGTGCCAGTAGTATAATTCGAGCGGGAGGACCTATTAGCACAGATACGCAGTATTTT. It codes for CASSIIRAGGPISTDTQYF.

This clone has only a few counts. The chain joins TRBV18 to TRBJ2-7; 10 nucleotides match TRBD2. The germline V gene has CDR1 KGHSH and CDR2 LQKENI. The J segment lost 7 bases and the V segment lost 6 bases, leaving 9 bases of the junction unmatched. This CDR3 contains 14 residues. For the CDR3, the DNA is TGTGCCAGCTCCGATCAGCGGGAGGGGAAAGAGCAGTACTTC. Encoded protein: CASSDQREGKEQYF.

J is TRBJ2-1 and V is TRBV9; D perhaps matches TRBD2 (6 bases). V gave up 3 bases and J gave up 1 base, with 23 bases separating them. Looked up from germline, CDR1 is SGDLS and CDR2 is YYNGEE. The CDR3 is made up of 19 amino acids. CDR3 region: CASSARDWGKGGSYNEQFF. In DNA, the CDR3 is TGTGCCAGCAGCGCCCGGGACTGGGGAAAGGGAGGTTCCTACAATGAGCAGTTCTTC.

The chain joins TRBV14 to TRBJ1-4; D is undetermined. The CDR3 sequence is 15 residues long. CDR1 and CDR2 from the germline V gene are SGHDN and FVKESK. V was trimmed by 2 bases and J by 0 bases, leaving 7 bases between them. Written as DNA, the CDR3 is TGTGCCAGCAGCCAACTTCTTGCAACTAATGAAAAACTGTTTTTT. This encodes CASSQLLATNEKLFF.

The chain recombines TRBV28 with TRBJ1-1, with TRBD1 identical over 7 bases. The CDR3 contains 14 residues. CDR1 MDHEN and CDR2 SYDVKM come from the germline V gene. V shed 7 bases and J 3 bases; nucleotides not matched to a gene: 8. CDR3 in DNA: TGTGCCAGCACTTACGGACAGGTTCACACTGAAGCTTTCTTT. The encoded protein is CASTYGQVHTEAFF.

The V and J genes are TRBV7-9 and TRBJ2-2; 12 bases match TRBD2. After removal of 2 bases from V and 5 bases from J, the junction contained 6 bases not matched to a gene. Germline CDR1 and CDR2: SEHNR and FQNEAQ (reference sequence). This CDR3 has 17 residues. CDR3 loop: CASSLIMTSGRTGELFF. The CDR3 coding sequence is TGTGCCAGCAGCTTAATAATGACTAGCGGGAGAACCGGGGAGCTGTTTTTT.

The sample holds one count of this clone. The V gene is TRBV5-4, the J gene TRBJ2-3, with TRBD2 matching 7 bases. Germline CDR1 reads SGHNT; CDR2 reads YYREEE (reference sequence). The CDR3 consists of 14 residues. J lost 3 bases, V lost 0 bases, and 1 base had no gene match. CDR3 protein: CASSLELATDTQYF. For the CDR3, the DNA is TGTGCCAGCAGCTTGGAACTAGCGACAGATACGCAGTATTTT. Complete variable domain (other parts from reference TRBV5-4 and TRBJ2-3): ETGVTQSPTHLIKTRGQQVTLRCSSQSGHNTVSWYQQALGQGPQFIFQYYREEENGRGNFPPRFSGLQFPNYSSELNVNALELDDSALYLCASSLELATDTQYFGPGTRLTVL.

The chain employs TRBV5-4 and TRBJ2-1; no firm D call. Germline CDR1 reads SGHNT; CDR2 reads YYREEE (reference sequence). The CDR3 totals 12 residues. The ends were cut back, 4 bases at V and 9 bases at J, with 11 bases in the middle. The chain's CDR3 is CASSLPAGEQFF. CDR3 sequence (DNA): TGTGCCAGCAGCCTTCCCGCCGGTGAGCAGTTCTTC.

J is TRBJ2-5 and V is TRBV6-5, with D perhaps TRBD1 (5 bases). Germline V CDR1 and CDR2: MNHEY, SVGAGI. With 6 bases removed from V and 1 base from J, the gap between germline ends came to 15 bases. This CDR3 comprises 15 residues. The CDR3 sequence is CASRRGLARQETQYF. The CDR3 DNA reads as TGTGCCAGCAGAAGGGGTCTCGCCCGCCAAGAGACCCAGTACTTC.

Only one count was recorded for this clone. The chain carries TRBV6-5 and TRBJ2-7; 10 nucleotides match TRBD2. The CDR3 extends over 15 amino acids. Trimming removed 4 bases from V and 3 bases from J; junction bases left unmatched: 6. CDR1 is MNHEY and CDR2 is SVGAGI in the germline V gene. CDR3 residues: CASSFTSGKVYEQYF. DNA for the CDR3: TGTGCCAGCAGTTTTACTAGCGGGAAGGTCTACGAGCAGTACTTC.

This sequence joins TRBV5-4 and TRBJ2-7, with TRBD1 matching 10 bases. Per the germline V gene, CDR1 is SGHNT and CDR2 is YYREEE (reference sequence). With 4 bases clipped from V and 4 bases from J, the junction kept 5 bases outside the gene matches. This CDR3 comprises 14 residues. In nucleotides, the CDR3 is TGTGCCAGCAGCCTGGGACAGGGGAGGTACGAGCAGTACTTC. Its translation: CASSLGQGRYEQYF.

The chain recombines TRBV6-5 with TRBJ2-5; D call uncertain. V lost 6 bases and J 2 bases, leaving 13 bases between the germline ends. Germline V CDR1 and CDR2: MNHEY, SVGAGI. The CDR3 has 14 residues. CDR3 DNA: TGTGCCAGCAGCGTCGTGTCAGATCAAGAGACCCAGTACTTC. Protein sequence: CASSVVSDQETQYF.

The CDR3: CASSSTGSGELFF. CDR3 sequence (DNA): TGTGCCAGCAGTTCTACAGGGTCCGGGGAGCTGTTTTTT. V and J are TRBV12-3 or TRBV12-4 and TRBJ2-2, with D perhaps matching TRBD1 (6 bases). This CDR3 region has 13 residues. Trimming removed 4 bases at V and 6 bases at J, with 9 bases between.

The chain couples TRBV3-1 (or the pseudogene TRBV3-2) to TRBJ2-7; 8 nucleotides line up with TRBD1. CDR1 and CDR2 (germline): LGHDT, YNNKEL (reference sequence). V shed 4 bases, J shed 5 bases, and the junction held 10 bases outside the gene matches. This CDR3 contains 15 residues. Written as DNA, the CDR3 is TGTGCCAGCAGCCCCAGACAGGGGCCCCTTCACGAGCAGTACTTC. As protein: CASSPRQGPLHEQYF.

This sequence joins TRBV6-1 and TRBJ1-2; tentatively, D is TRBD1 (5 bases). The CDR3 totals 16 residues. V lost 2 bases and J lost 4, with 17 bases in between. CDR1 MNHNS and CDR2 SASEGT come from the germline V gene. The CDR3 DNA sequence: TGTGCCAGCAGTGAACGGCTGGGTCAGGGAAGCTATGGCTACACCTTC. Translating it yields CASSERLGQGSYGYTF.

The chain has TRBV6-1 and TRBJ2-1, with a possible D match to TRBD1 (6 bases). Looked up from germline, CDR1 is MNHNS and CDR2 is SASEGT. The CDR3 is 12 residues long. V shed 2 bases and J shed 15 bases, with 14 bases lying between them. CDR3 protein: CASSEPPGVLFF. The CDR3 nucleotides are TGTGCCAGCAGTGAACCACCAGGGGTGCTGTTCTTC.

The CDR3 protein is CASSPGLVNEQFF. The CDR3 region has the DNA TGTGCCAGCTCACCGGGACTAGTTAACGAGCAGTTCTTC. The chain recombines TRBV18 with TRBJ2-1; 8 bases line up with TRBD2. Germline V gene sequence: CDR1 KGHSH, CDR2 LQKENI. V gave up 3 bases and J gave up 10 bases; unmatched junction bases: 5. CDR3 length: 13 residues.

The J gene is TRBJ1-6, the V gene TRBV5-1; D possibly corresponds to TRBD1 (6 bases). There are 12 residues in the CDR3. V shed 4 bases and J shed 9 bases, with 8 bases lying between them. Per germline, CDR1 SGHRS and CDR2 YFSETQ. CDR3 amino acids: CASSAGVSPLHF. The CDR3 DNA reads TGCGCCAGCAGCGCAGGGGTTTCACCCCTCCACTTT. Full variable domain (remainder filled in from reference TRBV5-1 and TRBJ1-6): KAGVTQTPRYLIKTRGQQVTLSCSPISGHRSVSWYQQTPGQGLQFLFEYFSETQRNKGNFPGRFSGRQFSNSRSEMNVSTLELGDSALYLCASSAGVSPLHFGNGTRLTVT.

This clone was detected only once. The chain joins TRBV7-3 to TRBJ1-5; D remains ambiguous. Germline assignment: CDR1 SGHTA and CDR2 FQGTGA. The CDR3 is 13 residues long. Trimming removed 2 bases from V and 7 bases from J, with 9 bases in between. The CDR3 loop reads CASSLAAGQPQHF. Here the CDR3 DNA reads TGTGCCAGCAGCTTAGCCGCCGGGCAGCCCCAGCATTTT.

The CDR3 loop is CASSLGRQETQYF. The CDR3 DNA reads TGTGCCAGCAGCTTAGGCAGACAAGAGACCCAGTACTTC. The V and J genes are TRBV13 and TRBJ2-5; no firm D call. The CDR3 is 13 amino acids. The germline V gene has CDR1 PRHDT and CDR2 FYEKMQ (reference sequence). Trimming removed 0 bases at V and 2 bases at J, with 4 bases between.

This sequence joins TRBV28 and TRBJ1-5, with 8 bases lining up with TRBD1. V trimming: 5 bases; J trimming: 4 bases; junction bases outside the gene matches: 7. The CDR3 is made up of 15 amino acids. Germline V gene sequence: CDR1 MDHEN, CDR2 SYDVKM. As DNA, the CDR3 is TGTGCCAGCAGTAAAATGGACAGGGCAAATCAGCCCCAGCATTTT. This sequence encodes CASSKMDRANQPQHF.

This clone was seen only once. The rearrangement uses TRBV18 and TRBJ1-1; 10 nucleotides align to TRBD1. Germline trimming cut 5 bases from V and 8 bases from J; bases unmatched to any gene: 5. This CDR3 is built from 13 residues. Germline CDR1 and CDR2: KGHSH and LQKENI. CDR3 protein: CASSSDRGSEAFF. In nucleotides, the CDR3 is TGTGCCAGCTCATCGGACAGGGGGAGCGAAGCTTTCTTT.

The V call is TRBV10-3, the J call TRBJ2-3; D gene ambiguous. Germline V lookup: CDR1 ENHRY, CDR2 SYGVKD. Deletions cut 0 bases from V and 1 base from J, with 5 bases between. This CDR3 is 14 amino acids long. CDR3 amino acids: CAISESVGTDTQYF. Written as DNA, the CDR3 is TGTGCCATCAGTGAGTCGGTAGGCACAGATACGCAGTATTTT.

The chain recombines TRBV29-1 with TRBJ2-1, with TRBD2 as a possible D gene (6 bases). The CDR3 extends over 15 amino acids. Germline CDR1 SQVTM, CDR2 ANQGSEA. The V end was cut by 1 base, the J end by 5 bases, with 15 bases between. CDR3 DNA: TGCAGCGTTGAAGGCGGGAAACGCCAAAACAATGAGCAGTTCTTC. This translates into CSVEGGKRQNNEQFF.